The T cell receptor beta chain under discussion was sequenced for a study of PD-1 blockade in classical Hodgkin lymphoma. Notes on the study in general: CD4+ TCR diversity rose significantly by C4D1, and CD8+ TCR diversity did not.

The CDR3 contains 15 residues. The V end was cut by 5 bases, the J end by 3 bases, with 16 bases between. Germline CDR1 reads MNHNS; CDR2 reads SASEGT. As for time point: cycle 4 day 1 (C4D1), after less than seven weeks of nivolumab. All patients experienced relapse after autologous stem cell transplantation, and brentuximab vedotin exposure was variable. Complete response, partial response or progressive disease constituted the best responses recorded. Using immunoSEQ multiplex PCR, the repertoire was profiled, and TCRdb retains in-frame clones only, with some absent. The sample records tens of thousands of clones, approximately 76% being singletons. In its sample, this clone is medium-sized. Its antigen is as yet unknown.

The specimen was peripheral blood mononuclear cells (PBMCs), collected before the fourth cycle of nivolumab. This chain links TRBV6-1 with TRBJ1-1; tentative D call: TRBD1 (6 bases). This TCR derives from a human donor with classical Hodgkin lymphoma. The CDR3 reads CASSRMTGGHTEAFF. For the CDR3, the DNA is TGTGCCAGCAGTCGCATGACGGGGGGGCACACTGAAGCTTTCTTT.